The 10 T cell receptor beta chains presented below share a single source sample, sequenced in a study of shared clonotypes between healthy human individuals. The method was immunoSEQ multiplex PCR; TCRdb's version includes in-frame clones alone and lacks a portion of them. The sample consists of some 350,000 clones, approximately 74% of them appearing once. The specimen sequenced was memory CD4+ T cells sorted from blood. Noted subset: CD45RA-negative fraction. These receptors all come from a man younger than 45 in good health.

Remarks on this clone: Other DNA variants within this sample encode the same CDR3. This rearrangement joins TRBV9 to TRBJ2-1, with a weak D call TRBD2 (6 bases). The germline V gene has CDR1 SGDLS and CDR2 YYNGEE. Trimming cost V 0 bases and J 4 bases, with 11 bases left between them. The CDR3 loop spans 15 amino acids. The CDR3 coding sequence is TGTGCCAGCAGCGTAGTCGCGGAGGGTTACAATGAGCAGTTCTTC. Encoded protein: CASSVVAEGYNEQFF.

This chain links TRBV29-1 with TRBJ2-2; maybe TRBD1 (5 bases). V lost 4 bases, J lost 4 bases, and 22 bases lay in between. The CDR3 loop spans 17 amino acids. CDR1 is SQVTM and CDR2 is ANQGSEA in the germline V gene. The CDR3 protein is CSVGWRTGPRGTGELFF. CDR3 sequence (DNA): TGCAGCGTTGGATGGAGAACCGGGCCTAGGGGCACCGGGGAGCTGTTTTTT.

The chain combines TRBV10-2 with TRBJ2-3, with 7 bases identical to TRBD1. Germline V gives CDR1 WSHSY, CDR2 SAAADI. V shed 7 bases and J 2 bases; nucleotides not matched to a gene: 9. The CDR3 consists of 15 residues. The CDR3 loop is CASNPSTGLTDTQYF. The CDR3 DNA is TGCGCCAGCAATCCCTCGACAGGGCTCACAGATACGCAGTATTTT.

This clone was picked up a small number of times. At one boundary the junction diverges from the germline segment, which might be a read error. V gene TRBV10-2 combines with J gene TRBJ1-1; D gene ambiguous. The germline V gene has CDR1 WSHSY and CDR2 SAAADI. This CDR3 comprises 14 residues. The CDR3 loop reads CASRTGPMKTEAFF. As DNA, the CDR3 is TGCGCCAGCAGGACCGGACCGATGAAGACTGAAGCTTTCTTT.

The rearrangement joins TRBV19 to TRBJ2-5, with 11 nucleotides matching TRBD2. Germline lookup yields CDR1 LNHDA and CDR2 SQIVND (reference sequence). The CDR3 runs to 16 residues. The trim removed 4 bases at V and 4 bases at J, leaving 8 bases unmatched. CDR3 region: CASSTKKLAGVETQYF. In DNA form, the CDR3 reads TGTGCCAGTAGTACCAAGAAACTAGCGGGAGTAGAGACCCAGTACTTC. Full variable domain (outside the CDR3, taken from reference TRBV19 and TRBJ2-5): DGGITQSPKYLFRKEGQNVTLSCEQNLNHDAMYWYRQDPGQGLRLIYYSQIVNDFQKGDIAEGYSVSREKKESFPLTVTSAQKNPTAFYLCASSTKKLAGVETQYFGPGTRLLVL.

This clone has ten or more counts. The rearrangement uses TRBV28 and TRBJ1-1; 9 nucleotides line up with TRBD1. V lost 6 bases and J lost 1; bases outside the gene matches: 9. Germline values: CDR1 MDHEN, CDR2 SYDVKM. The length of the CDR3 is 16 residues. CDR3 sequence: CASSRQTGGSNTEAFF. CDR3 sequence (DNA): TGTGCCAGCAGCCGCCAGACAGGGGGATCGAACACTGAAGCTTTCTTT.

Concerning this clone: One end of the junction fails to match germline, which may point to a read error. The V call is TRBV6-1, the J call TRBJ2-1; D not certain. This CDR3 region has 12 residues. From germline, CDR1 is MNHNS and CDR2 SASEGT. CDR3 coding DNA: TGTGCCACCAGTTCCTTCGACAATGAGCAGTTCTTC. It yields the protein CATSSFDNEQFF.

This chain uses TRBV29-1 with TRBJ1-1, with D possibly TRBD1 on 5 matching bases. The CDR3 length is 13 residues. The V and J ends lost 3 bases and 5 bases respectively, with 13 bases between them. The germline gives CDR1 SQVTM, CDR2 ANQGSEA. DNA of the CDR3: TGCAGCGTTGATCCGCAGGGTGGTACTGAAGCTTTCTTT. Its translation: CSVDPQGGTEAFF.

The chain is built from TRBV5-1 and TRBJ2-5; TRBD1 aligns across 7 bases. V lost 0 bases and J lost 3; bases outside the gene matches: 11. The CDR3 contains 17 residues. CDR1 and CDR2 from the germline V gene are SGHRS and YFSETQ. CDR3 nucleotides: TGCGCCAGCAGCTTGGCGCGTTTCGGGACAGATGAAGAGACCCAGTACTTC. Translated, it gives CASSLARFGTDEETQYF. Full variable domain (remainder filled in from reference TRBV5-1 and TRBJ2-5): KAGVTQTPRYLIKTRGQQVTLSCSPISGHRSVSWYQQTPGQGLQFLFEYFSETQRNKGNFPGRFSGRQFSNSRSEMNVSTLELGDSALYLCASSLARFGTDEETQYFGPGTRLLVL.

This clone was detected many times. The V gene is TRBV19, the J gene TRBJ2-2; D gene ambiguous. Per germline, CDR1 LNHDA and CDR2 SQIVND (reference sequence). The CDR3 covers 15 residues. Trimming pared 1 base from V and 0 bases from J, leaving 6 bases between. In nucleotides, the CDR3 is TGTGCCAGTAGTATAGTAGTAGCGAACACCGGGGAGCTGTTTTTT. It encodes CASSIVVANTGELFF.